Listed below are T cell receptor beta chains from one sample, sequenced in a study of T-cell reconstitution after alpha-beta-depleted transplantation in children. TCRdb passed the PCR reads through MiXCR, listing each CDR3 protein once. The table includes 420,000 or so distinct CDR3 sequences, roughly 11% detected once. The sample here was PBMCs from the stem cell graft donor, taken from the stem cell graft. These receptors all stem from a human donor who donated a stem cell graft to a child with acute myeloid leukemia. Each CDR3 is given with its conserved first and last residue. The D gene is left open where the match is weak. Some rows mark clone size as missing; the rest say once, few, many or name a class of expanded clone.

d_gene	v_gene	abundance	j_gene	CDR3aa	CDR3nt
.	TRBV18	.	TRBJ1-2	CASSLDRRYGYTF	TGTGCCAGCTCACTTGACAGACGTTATGGCTACACCTTC
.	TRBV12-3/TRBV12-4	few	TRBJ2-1	CASTIGGPGEQFF	TGTGCCAGCACCATCGGGGGGCCGGGTGAGCAGTTCTTC
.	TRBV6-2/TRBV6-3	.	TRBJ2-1	CASSHPTQYDNEQFF	TGTGCCAGCAGTCACCCCACCCAATACGACAATGAGCAGTTCTTC
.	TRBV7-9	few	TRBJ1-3	CASMASGWDTIYF	TGTGCCAGCATGGCCTCCGGGTGGGACACCATATATTTT
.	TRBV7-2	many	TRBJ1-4	CASSLGTATNEKLFF	TGTGCCAGCAGCTTAGGGACGGCAACTAATGAAAAACTGTTTTTT
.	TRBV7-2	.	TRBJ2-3	CASSSRESDTQYF	TGTGCCAGCAGCTCAAGGGAATCCGATACGCAGTATTTT
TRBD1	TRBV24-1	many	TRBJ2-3	CATSDSDRAADTQYF	TGTGCCACCAGTGATTCAGACAGGGCAGCAGATACGCAGTATTTT
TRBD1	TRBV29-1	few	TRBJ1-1	CSVVGRDRDTEAFF	TGCAGCGTTGTTGGGCGGGACAGAGACACTGAAGCTTTCTTT
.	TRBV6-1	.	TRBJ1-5	CASRPLRGGNQPQHF	TGTGCCAGCAGGCCCTTGAGAGGGGGGAATCAGCCCCAGCATTTT
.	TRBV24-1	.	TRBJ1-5	CATSDGTQGNQPQHF	TGTGCCACCAGTGATGGAACCCAGGGAAATCAGCCCCAGCATTTT
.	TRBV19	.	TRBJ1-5	CASSISHSGAEQPQHF	TGTGCCAGTAGTATTTCCCATTCCGGGGCGGAACAGCCCCAGCATTTT
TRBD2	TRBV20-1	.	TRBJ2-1	CSAEAVAGLNFF	TGCAGTGCTGAAGCCGTAGCGGGCCTCAATTTCTTC
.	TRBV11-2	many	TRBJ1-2	CASSSEGHGYTF	TGTGCCAGCAGCTCTGAGGGGCATGGCTACACCTTC
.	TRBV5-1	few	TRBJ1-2	CASSLATGENGYTF	TGCGCCAGCAGCTTGGCCACGGGGGAAAATGGCTACACCTTC
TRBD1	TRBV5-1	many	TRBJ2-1	CASSPGTGGDEQFF	TGCGCCAGCAGCCCCGGGACAGGGGGCGATGAGCAGTTCTTC
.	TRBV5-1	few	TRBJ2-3	CASSWAQDTQYF	TGCGCCAGCAGCTGGGCTCAAGATACGCAGTATTTT
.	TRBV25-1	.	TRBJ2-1	CASSVPGKDNEQFF	TGTGCCAGCAGTGTGCCGGGAAAGGACAATGAGCAGTTCTTC
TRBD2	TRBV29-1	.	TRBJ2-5	CSVGGLAGVETQYF	TGCAGCGTTGGGGGACTAGCGGGAGTGGAGACCCAGTACTTC
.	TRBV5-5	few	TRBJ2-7	CASSLGVRGLKPYEQYF	TGTGCCAGCAGCTTGGGGGTCCGGGGTCTCAAACCTTACGAGCAGTACTTC
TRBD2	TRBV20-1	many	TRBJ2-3	CSAEPGTSGPVTDTQYF	TGCAGTGCTGAACCCGGGACTAGCGGGCCCGTTACAGATACGCAGTATTTT
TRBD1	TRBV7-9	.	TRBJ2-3	CASSYDRDTDTQYF	TGTGCCAGCAGCTACGACAGGGACACAGATACGCAGTATTTT
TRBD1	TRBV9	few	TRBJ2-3	CASSQTGESTDTQYF	TGTGCCAGCAGCCAGACAGGGGAAAGCACAGATACGCAGTATTTT
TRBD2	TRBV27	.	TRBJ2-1	CASSRLAHNEQFF	TGTGCCAGCAGTCGACTAGCCCACAATGAGCAGTTCTTC
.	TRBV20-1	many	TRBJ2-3	CSARWGIVWDTQYF	TGCAGTGCTAGATGGGGGATCGTTTGGGATACGCAGTATTTT
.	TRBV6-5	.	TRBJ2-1	CASSYGQGREQFF	TGTGCCAGCAGTTACGGGCAGGGTCGTGAGCAGTTCTTC
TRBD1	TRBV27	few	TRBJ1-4	CASSGDRGQDEKLFF	TGTGCCAGCAGCGGGGACAGGGGGCAGGATGAAAAACTGTTTTTT
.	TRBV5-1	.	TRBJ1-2	CASSSEGQGGGYTF	TGCGCCAGCAGCTCAGAGGGGCAGGGCGGTGGCTACACCTTC
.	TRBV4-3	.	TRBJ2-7	CASSQVGRSYEQYF	TGCGCCAGCAGCCAGGTGGGCAGATCCTACGAGCAGTACTTC
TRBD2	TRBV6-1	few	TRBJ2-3	CASSGLAGGPGDTQYF	TGTGCCAGCAGTGGTTTAGCGGGGGGGCCGGGAGATACGCAGTATTTT
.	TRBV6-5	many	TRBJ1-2	CASSYAVGYGYTF	TGTGCCAGCAGTTACGCGGTTGGCTATGGCTACACCTTC
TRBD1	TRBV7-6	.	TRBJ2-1	CASSWDRGWDEQFF	TGTGCCAGCAGCTGGGACAGGGGGTGGGATGAGCAGTTCTTC
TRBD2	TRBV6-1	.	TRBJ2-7	CASSVETSGSGEQYF	TGTGCCAGCAGTGTCGAGACTAGCGGGAGTGGCGAGCAGTACTTC
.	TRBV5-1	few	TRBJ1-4	CASSSDGSGKWGPYNEKLFF	TGCGCCAGCAGCTCTGACGGGTCAGGGAAATGGGGGCCGTATAATGAAAAACTGTTTTTT
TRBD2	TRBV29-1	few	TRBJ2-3	CSVERGTSGSDHTQYF	TGCAGCGTTGAAAGGGGGACTAGCGGGAGCGATCATACGCAGTATTTT